This passage covers 28 T cell receptor beta chains from one sample sequenced in a study of blood T cell repertoires in COVID-19. The assay was immunoSEQ multiplex PCR, and TCRdb's table has in-frame clones only and misses some. Of roughly 260,000 clones listed, approximately 92% are singletons. Sequencing was performed on peripheral blood. These receptors were collected from a person aged 18 to 35 with COVID-19, enrolled during active disease.

V gene TRBV2 combines with J gene TRBJ2-3; D gene ambiguous. V was clipped by 5 bases and J by 3 bases, with 6 bases between them. The CDR3 extends over 12 amino acids. From germline, CDR1 is SNHLY and CDR2 FYNNEI. The CDR3 bases are TGTGCCAGCAGTCTACGAACAGATACGCAGTATTTT. Translating gives CASSLRTDTQYF.

This rearrangement joins TRBV4-3 to TRBJ2-7, with TRBD2 matching 10 bases. Trimming took 0 bases from V and 3 from J; bases not matched to a gene: 2. This CDR3 has 15 amino acids. Per the germline V gene, CDR1 is LGHNA and CDR2 is YSLEER. CDR3 sequence reads: CASSQELAGIYEQYF. CDR3 DNA: TGCGCCAGCAGCCAAGAACTAGCGGGGATCTACGAGCAGTACTTC.

This sequence joins TRBV5-1 and TRBJ1-6; TRBD1 matches 9 bases. The germline gives CDR1 SGHRS, CDR2 YFSETQ. Trimming removed 0 bases from V and 0 bases from J; junction bases left unmatched: 1. The CDR3 loop spans 17 amino acids. The CDR3 nucleotides read TGCGCCAGCAGCTTGGGACAGGGGGGCTCCTATAATTCACCCCTCCACTTT. Protein sequence: CASSLGQGGSYNSPLHF.

The V call is TRBV3-1 (or the pseudogene TRBV3-2), the J call TRBJ2-3; 7 nucleotides agree with TRBD2. The length of the CDR3 is 16 residues. Per the germline V gene, CDR1 is LGHDT and CDR2 is YNNKEL (reference sequence). The V segment lost 0 bases and the J segment 1 base; nucleotides outside the gene matches: 4. CDR3 sequence reads: CASSQERRGCTDTQYF. CDR3 in DNA: TGTGCCAGCAGCCAAGAGAGGCGGGGGTGCACAGATACGCAGTATTTT.

The count of this clone is one. In nucleotides, the CDR3 is TGTGCCAGCTCACCGCTTCAGGGGACCACCGGGGAGCTGTTTTTT. It codes for CASSPLQGTTGELFF. The chain uses TRBV18 and TRBJ2-2, with D perhaps TRBD1 (6 bases). Germline loops: CDR1 KGHSH, CDR2 LQKENI. Between the trimmed V and J ends, which lost 3 bases and 4 bases, there was a span of 12 bases. This CDR3 is built from 15 residues.

The chain carries TRBV7-9 and TRBJ2-7, with 9 bases that match TRBD2. Germline V gives CDR1 SEHNR, CDR2 FQNEAQ (reference sequence). This CDR3 spans 14 amino acids. J lost 5 bases, V lost 2 bases, and 4 bases had no gene match. CDR3 sequence (DNA): TGTGCCAGCAGCTTAAAGGGACTAGCTGACGAGCAGTACTTC. It translates to CASSLKGLADEQYF.

This chain uses TRBV7-9 with TRBJ2-5; 8 bases map to TRBD2. Germline V gives CDR1 SEHNR, CDR2 FQNEAQ (reference sequence). CDR3 size: 15 residues. The J segment lost 3 bases and the V segment lost 2 bases, leaving 5 bases of the junction unmatched. CDR3 loop: CASSLTSGAKETQYF. CDR3 bases: TGTGCCAGCAGCTTAACTAGCGGAGCGAAAGAGACCCAGTACTTC.

The chain is built from TRBV3-1 (or the pseudogene TRBV3-2) and TRBJ2-5; the match to TRBD1 covers 9 bases. The CDR3 extends over 16 amino acids. The germline V gene encodes CDR1 LGHDT and CDR2 YNNKEL (reference sequence). Unmatched junction bases numbered 6, after V lost 1 base and J lost 3 bases. This CDR3 is CASSQAPGQGEETQYF. Here the CDR3 DNA reads TGTGCCAGCAGCCAAGCCCCGGGACAGGGAGAAGAGACCCAGTACTTC.

This chain connects TRBV7-8 to TRBJ2-2; 7 nucleotides line up with TRBD2. Germline values: CDR1 SGHVS, CDR2 FQNEAQ. Trimming at V came to 5 bases and at J to 0 bases, leaving 6 bases not matched to a gene. The CDR3 contains 16 residues. CDR3 sequence: CASSGKGLANTGELFF. CDR3 DNA sequence: TGTGCCAGCAGCGGAAAAGGACTAGCGAACACCGGGGAGCTGTTTTTT.

The chain employs TRBV27 and TRBJ1-2, with TRBD1 matching 11 bases. Germline lookup yields CDR1 MNHEY and CDR2 SMNVEV (reference sequence). CDR3 size: 15 residues. With V trimmed by 7 bases and J by 7 bases, 11 bases remained unmatched. The chain's CDR3 is CASTLRTGGALGYTF. The CDR3 bases are TGTGCCAGCACCCTAAGGACAGGGGGCGCGCTTGGCTACACCTTC.

This sequence joins TRBV24-1 and TRBJ2-3, with D perhaps matching TRBD2 (5 bases). The CDR3 loop spans 15 amino acids. Germline-derived CDR1 and CDR2 are KGHDR and SFDVKD. V dropped 3 bases and J dropped 1 base, with 10 bases sitting between them. CDR3 nucleotides: TGTGCCACCAGTGATCGGTTGGGAGGCACAGATACGCAGTATTTT. It is translated as CATSDRLGGTDTQYF.

The J gene is TRBJ2-5, the V gene TRBV3-1 (or the pseudogene TRBV3-2); 8 nucleotides agree with TRBD1. After removal of 1 base from V and 5 bases from J, the junction contained 6 bases not matched to a gene. This CDR3 is built from 15 residues. Germline values: CDR1 LGHDT, CDR2 YNNKEL (reference sequence). This CDR3 reads CASSQVDRVGETQYF. Here the CDR3 DNA reads TGTGCCAGCAGCCAAGTGGACAGGGTAGGCGAGACCCAGTACTTC.

The genes are TRBV7-9 and TRBJ2-2; 7 nucleotides align to TRBD2. V lost 5 bases to trimming and J lost 6 bases; unmatched junction nucleotides: 9. CDR1 and CDR2 from the germline V gene are SEHNR and FQNEAQ (reference sequence). The length of the CDR3 is 15 residues. In DNA form, the CDR3 reads TGTGCCAGCAGCACGGGGCGGGGGTCGGCCGGGGAGCTGTTTTTT. Encoded protein: CASSTGRGSAGELFF.

V is TRBV3-1 (or the pseudogene TRBV3-2) and J is TRBJ2-7; D is possibly TRBD2 (5 bases). The V end lost 0 bases, the J end lost 2 bases, and 17 bases lay between the germline ends. In germline, CDR1 is LGHDT, CDR2 YNNKEL (reference sequence). CDR3 size: 17 residues. CDR3 sequence reads: CASSQDQTDGGAYEQYF. The CDR3 DNA is TGTGCCAGCAGCCAAGATCAGACGGACGGAGGAGCCTACGAGCAGTACTTC.

The CDR3 bases are TGCGCCAGCCTAGGACAGTTTAATGAAAAACTGTTTTTT. Translated, it gives CASLGQFNEKLFF. This chain connects TRBV10-2 to TRBJ1-4; D possibly corresponds to TRBD1 (6 bases). The length of the CDR3 is 13 residues. Per germline, CDR1 WSHSY and CDR2 SAAADI. V was clipped by 8 bases and J by 4 bases, with 11 bases between them.

The J gene is TRBJ2-7, the V gene TRBV9, with 8 bases lining up with TRBD2. The length of the CDR3 is 14 residues. Germline CDR1 SGDLS, CDR2 YYNGEE. J was trimmed by 2 bases and V by 4 bases; bases with no gene match: 5. DNA for the CDR3: TGTGCCAGCAGCTCCGGGGGGGATACCTACGAGCAGTACTTC. This sequence encodes CASSSGGDTYEQYF.

The genes are TRBV3-1 (or the pseudogene TRBV3-2) and TRBJ2-7, with TRBD2 matching over 14 bases. The CDR3 totals 15 residues. V shed 4 bases and J 2 bases; nucleotides not matched to a gene: 1. The germline V gene encodes CDR1 LGHDT and CDR2 YNNKEL (reference sequence). CDR3: CASSLGLAGAYEQYF. CDR3 sequence (DNA): TGTGCCAGCAGCCTGGGACTAGCGGGAGCCTACGAGCAGTACTTC.

The rearrangement links TRBV4-1 to TRBJ1-2; 9 positions match TRBD1. The CDR3 is made up of 15 amino acids. The germline CDR1 and CDR2 sequences are MGHRA and YSYEKL. V trimming: 1 base; J trimming: 6 bases; junction bases outside the gene matches: 6. The CDR3 DNA reads as TGCGCCAGCAGCCAAGTGACAGGGGGATGGAATGGCTACACCTTC. This codes for CASSQVTGGWNGYTF.

This chain connects TRBV30 to TRBJ2-2; possibly TRBD1 for D (5 bases). Germline-derived CDR1 and CDR2 are GTSNPN and SVGIG (reference sequence). This CDR3 spans 13 amino acids. Trimming cost V 2 bases and J 5 bases, with 9 bases left between them. The CDR3 sequence is CAWSPPGTGELFF. CDR3 sequence (DNA): TGTGCCTGGAGTCCCCCAGGGACCGGGGAGCTGTTTTTT.

This clone was counted once. The genes are TRBV29-1 and TRBJ1-1; TRBD1 is a possible D gene (6 bases). This CDR3 has 16 amino acids. The V gene lost 0 bases and the J gene lost 5 bases, with 19 bases spanning the gap. Germline V gene sequence: CDR1 SQVTM, CDR2 ANQGSEA. The CDR3 reads CSVEEALGGAMTEAFF. CDR3 nucleotides: TGCAGCGTTGAAGAAGCCTTGGGGGGGGCGATGACTGAAGCTTTCTTT.

Points on this clone: The junction and the germline gene differ at one end; a read error may be behind it. The chain recombines TRBV6-6 with TRBJ2-5, with 10 bases identical to TRBD2. The CDR3 length is 23 residues. Germline V gene sequence: CDR1 MNHNY, CDR2 SVGAGI (reference sequence). CDR3 sequence: CASSYLPRGGGGLAGAEEETQYF. CDR3 DNA sequence: TGTGCCAGCAGCTACTTACCCAGGGGGGGAGGCGGGCTAGCGGGAGCCGAGGAAGAGACCCAGTACTTC.

The chain joins TRBV27 to TRBJ2-1; tentatively, D is TRBD1 (6 bases). Trimming cost V 4 bases and J 0 bases, with 10 bases left between them. Germline CDR1 and CDR2: MNHEY and SMNVEV (reference sequence). CDR3 length equals 15 residues. The CDR3 here is CASSSGAASYNEQFF. For the CDR3, the DNA is TGTGCCAGCAGTTCAGGGGCAGCCTCCTACAATGAGCAGTTCTTC.

V and J are TRBV7-9 and TRBJ1-1, with unresolved D. The CDR3 contains 14 residues. The V end lost 4 bases, the J end lost 0 bases, and 9 bases lay between the germline ends. The germline CDR1 and CDR2 sequences are SEHNR and FQNEAQ (reference sequence). CDR3 residues: CASSSGVMNTEAFF. CDR3 nucleotides: TGTGCCAGCAGCTCGGGAGTCATGAACACTGAAGCTTTCTTT. The entire variable domain, with the rest obtained from reference TRBV7-9 and TRBJ1-1, is as follows: DTGVSQNPRHKITKRGQNVTFRCDPISEHNRLYWYRQTLGQGPEFLTYFQNEAQLEKSRLLSDRFSAERPKGSFSTLEIQRTEQGDSAMYLCASSSGVMNTEAFFGQGTRLTVV.

The J gene is TRBJ1-2, the V gene TRBV7-9; D is possibly TRBD1 (6 bases). From germline, CDR1 is SEHNR and CDR2 FQNEAQ (reference sequence). The V end was cut by 5 bases, the J end by 5 bases, with 12 bases between. There are 13 residues in the CDR3. The CDR3 is CASSQDSFYGYTF. The CDR3 nucleotides read TGTGCCAGCAGCCAGGACAGCTTTTATGGCTACACCTTC.

The V and J genes are TRBV4-1 and TRBJ2-1, with D perhaps matching TRBD1 (5 bases). V dropped 1 base and J dropped 5 bases, with 12 bases sitting between them. Germline loops: CDR1 MGHRA, CDR2 YSYEKL. This CDR3 spans 15 amino acids. The CDR3 loop reads CASSQVSRVHNEQFF. The CDR3 nucleotides read TGCGCCAGCAGCCAAGTGTCCAGGGTCCACAATGAGCAGTTCTTC.

The chain has TRBV7-2 and TRBJ1-5; 9 bases agree with TRBD1. V gave up 5 bases and J gave up 9 bases; unmatched junction bases: 8. This CDR3 spans 14 amino acids. In germline, CDR1 is SGHTA, CDR2 FQGNSA. The CDR3 nucleotides are TGTGCCAGCAGCCTAGGGACAGGGCAGGGGCCCCAGCATTTT. The encoded protein is CASSLGTGQGPQHF.

The chain has TRBV2 and TRBJ2-2; TRBD1 matches 7 bases. The CDR3 is 15 amino acids. From germline, CDR1 is SNHLY and CDR2 FYNNEI. V was clipped by 6 bases and J by 4 bases; unmatched bases: 8. CDR3 in DNA: TGTGCCAGCAGCTACACAGGGGCCGGCACCGGGGAGCTGTTTTTT. As protein: CASSYTGAGTGELFF.

The J gene is TRBJ1-2, the V gene TRBV6-2 or TRBV6-3; D is perhaps TRBD1 (5 bases). This CDR3 contains 12 residues. V gave up 5 bases and J gave up 2 bases, with 6 bases separating them. Germline-derived CDR1 and CDR2 are MNHEY and SVGEGT. The CDR3 region is CASSAGNYGYTF. CDR3 DNA: TGTGCCAGCAGTGCAGGGAACTATGGCTACACCTTC.